This record concerns one T cell receptor (beta chain) sequence. The antigen is undetermined. Replicate sorted-subset PCRs were loaded with 150 to 250 ng DNA, 31,000 or so T cell genomes. TCRdb's copy holds only in-frame clones and misses some; the assay was immunoSEQ multiplex PCR. In the table there are about 2.2 million clones, over 85% of which are singletons. The source of the sample is a study of shared clonotypes between healthy human individuals. CD45RO-negative CD8 cells positively selected for CCR7 made up the naive population, which excluded terminally differentiated effector memory CD45RA+ cells. Study-level results: The study generally estimated greater richness for naive than memory subsets. For naive CD4 cells, roughly 4.6% of clonotypes were shared across a handful of donors.

V was trimmed by 4 bases and J by 3 bases, leaving 13 bases between them. The germline gives CDR1 SQVTM, CDR2 ANQGSEA. The CDR3 runs 14 residues. The sequence came from a man between 18 and 35 years old in good health. Some clones in this sample may be carry-over from other donors' samples. Sequenced: naive CD8+ T cells from PBMCs. The rearrangement joins TRBV29-1 to TRBJ2-1; D uncertain. Here the CDR3 DNA reads TGCAGCGTTGTACCTCCCACAAGCTACAATGAGCAGTTCTTC. It codes for CSVVPPTSYNEQFF.